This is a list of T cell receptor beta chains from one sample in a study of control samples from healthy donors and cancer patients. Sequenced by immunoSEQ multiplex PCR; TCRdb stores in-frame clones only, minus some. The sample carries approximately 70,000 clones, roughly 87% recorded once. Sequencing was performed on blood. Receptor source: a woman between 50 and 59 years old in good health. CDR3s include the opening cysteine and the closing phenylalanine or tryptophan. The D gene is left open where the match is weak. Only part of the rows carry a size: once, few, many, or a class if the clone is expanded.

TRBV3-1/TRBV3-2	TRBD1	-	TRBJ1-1	CASSPNAEGQGYTEAFF	TGTGCCAGCAGCCCCAACGCTGAGGGACAGGGATACACTGAAGCTTTCTTT
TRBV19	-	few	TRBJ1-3	CATSASSGNTIYF	TGTGCCACCTCAGCGTCCTCTGGAAACACCATATATTTT
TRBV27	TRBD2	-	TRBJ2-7	CASSEAGRWGEQYF	TGTGCCAGCAGTGAAGCGGGAAGGTGGGGCGAGCAGTACTTC
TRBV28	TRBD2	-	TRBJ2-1	CASSPRGSGRGNEQFF	TGTGCCAGCAGTCCCCGAGGTAGCGGGAGGGGGAATGAGCAGTTCTTC
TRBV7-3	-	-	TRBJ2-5	CASSLYRLTLQETQYF	TGTGCCAGCAGCTTATACCGACTGACACTCCAAGAGACCCAGTACTTC
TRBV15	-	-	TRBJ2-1	CATSIWTDNEQFF	TGTGCCACCAGCATCTGGACCGACAATGAGCAGTTCTTC
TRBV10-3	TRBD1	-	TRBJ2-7	CAISAPGQGKGEQYF	TGTGCCATCAGTGCACCGGGACAGGGGAAGGGAGAGCAGTACTTC
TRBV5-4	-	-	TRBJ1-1	CASSLSGQNTEAFF	TGTGCCAGCAGCTTGAGCGGACAGAACACTGAAGCTTTCTTT
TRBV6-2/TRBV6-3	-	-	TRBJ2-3	CASSFFLVGTYDTQYF	TGTGCCAGCAGTTTTTTTTTAGTAGGTACTTACGATACGCAGTATTTT
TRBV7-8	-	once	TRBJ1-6	CASSISSGSNSPLHF	TGTGCCAGCAGCATTAGCTCAGGGTCTAATTCACCCCTCCACTTT
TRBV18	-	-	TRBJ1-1	CASSIRDKNTEAFF	TGTGCCAGCTCAATCCGGGACAAGAACACTGAAGCTTTCTTT
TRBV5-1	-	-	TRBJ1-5	CASSTRPGEGQPQHF	TGCGCCAGCAGCACCAGGCCAGGGGAGGGTCAGCCCCAGCATTTT
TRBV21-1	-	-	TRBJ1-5	CASSKGPPGYSNQPQHF	TGTGCCAGCAGCAAAGGACCCCCCGGCTATAGCAATCAGCCCCAGCATTTT
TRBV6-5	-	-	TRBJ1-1	CASRAPTGHSEAFF	TGTGCCAGCAGGGCACCCACAGGGCACTCTGAAGCTTTCTTT
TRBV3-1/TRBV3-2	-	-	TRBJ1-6	CASSPEGRGRNSPLHF	TGTGCCAGCAGTCCGGAAGGTCGGGGGCGTAATTCACCCCTCCACTTT
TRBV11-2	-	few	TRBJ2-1	CASSLFPGRSSYNEQFF	TGTGCCAGCAGCTTATTCCCCGGGAGAAGCTCCTACAATGAGCAGTTCTTC
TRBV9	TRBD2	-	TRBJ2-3	CASSAGLAGGTDTQYF	TGTGCCAGCAGCGCGGGACTAGCGGGGGGCACAGATACGCAGTATTTT
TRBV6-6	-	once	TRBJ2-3	CASSYSGVSTDTQYF	TGTGCCAGCAGTTATTCGGGAGTGAGCACAGATACGCAGTATTTT
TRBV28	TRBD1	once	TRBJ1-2	CASSLGQGAFGYTF	TGTGCCAGCAGTTTAGGGCAGGGGGCGTTTGGCTACACCTTC
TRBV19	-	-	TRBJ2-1	CASSMDAANGYNEQFF	TGTGCCAGTAGTATGGACGCGGCTAACGGCTACAATGAGCAGTTCTTC
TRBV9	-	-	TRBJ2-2	CASSVLGDTGELFF	TGTGCCAGCAGCGTGTTGGGAGATACCGGGGAGCTGTTTTTT
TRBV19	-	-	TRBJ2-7	CASSPTVGGYEQYF	TGTGCCAGTAGTCCGACAGTTGGAGGCTACGAGCAGTACTTC
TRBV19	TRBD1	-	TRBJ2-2	CASSLRQGVTGELFF	TGTGCCAGTAGTCTCAGACAGGGAGTCACCGGGGAGCTGTTTTTT
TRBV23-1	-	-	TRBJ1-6	CASSLLPGSNSPLHF	TGCGCCAGCAGTCTCCTTCCCGGTTCCAATTCACCCCTCCACTTT
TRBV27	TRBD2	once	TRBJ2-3	CAFGAAGGTDTQYF	TGTGCCTTTGGGGCGGCGGGAGGAACAGATACGCAGTATTTT
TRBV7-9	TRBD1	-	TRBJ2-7	CASSGEQGASYEQYF	TGTGCCAGCAGCGGGGAACAGGGGGCTTCCTACGAGCAGTACTTC
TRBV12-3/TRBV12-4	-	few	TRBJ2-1	CASRGVDEQFF	TGTGCCAGCAGGGGTGTGGATGAGCAGTTCTTC
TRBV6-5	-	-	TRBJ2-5	CASSYSTVGGAETQYF	TGTGCCAGCAGTTACTCGACGGTAGGGGGGGCGGAGACCCAGTACTTC
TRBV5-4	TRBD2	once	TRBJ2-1	CASSFRLAVNNEQFF	TGTGCCAGCAGCTTCCGACTAGCCGTTAACAATGAGCAGTTCTTC
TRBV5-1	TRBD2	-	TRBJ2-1	CASSLAASGSHNEQFF	TGCGCCAGCAGCTTGGCGGCTAGCGGGAGCCACAATGAGCAGTTCTTC
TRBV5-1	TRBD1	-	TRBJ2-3	CASRFAGQGDGTQYF	TGCGCCAGCCGGTTTGCCGGACAGGGGGACGGGACGCAGTATTTT
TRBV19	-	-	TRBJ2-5	CASSISNSKETQYF	TGTGCCAGTAGTATCTCAAATAGTAAAGAGACCCAGTACTTC
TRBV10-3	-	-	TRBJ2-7	CAISESTGAGEEQYF	TGTGCCATCAGTGAGTCGACAGGGGCGGGGGAGGAGCAGTACTTC
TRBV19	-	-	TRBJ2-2	CASSIGGPSFSNTGELFF	TGTGCCAGTAGTATAGGAGGACCGTCCTTTTCGAACACCGGGGAGCTGTTTTTT
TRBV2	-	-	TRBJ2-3	CATTAQDTQYF	TGTGCCACCACCGCACAAGATACGCAGTATTTT
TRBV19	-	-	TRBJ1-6	CASRGTWGNSPLHF	TGTGCCAGCCGCGGTACTTGGGGGAATTCACCCCTCCACTTT
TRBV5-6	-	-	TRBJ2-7	CASSHDSSYEQYF	TGTGCCAGCAGTCACGACAGTTCCTACGAGCAGTACTTC
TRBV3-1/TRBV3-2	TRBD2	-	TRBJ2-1	CASSQGLAGESEQFF	TGTGCCAGCAGCCAAGGACTAGCGGGAGAATCTGAGCAGTTCTTC
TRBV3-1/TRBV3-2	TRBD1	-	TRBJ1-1	CASRDRVNTEAFF	TGTGCCAGCAGGGACAGGGTGAACACTGAAGCTTTCTTT
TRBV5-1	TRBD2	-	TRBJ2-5	CASSLEGLVGQGTQYF	TGCGCCAGCAGCTTGGAGGGACTAGTTGGCCAAGGGACCCAGTACTTC
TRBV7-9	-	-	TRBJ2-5	CASSSLGVQETQYF	TGTGCCAGCAGCTCACTGGGGGTCCAAGAGACCCAGTACTTC
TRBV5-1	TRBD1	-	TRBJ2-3	CASSWRTGARTDTQYF	TGCGCCAGCAGCTGGAGGACAGGGGCCCGCACAGATACGCAGTATTTT
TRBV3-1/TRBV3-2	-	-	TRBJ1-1	CASSLGRNTEAFF	TGTGCCAGCAGCCTTGGACGGAACACTGAAGCTTTCTTT
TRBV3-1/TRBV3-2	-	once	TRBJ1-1	CASSQVSPGGEAFF	TGTGCCAGCAGCCAGGTTTCCCCTGGTGGTGAAGCTTTCTTT
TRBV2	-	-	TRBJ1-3	CASSEFIGGTYF	TGTGCCAGCAGTGAATTCATCGGGGGCACATATTTT
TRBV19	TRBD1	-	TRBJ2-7	CASTAGTGSSYEQYF	TGTGCCAGTACCGCCGGGACAGGGAGCTCCTACGAGCAGTACTTC
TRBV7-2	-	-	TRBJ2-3	CASSHYTDTQYF	TGTGCCAGCAGCCACTACACAGATACGCAGTATTTT
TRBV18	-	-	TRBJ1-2	CASSSPTATGGYTF	TGTGCCAGCTCATCTCCGACAGCGACGGGGGGCTACACCTTC
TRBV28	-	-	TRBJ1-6	CATLSPGLNSPLHF	TGTGCCACCCTATCGCCGGGGTTGAATTCACCCCTCCACTTT